The 11 T cell receptor beta chains reported below all come from one sample, sequenced in a study of CD8+ T cells in alopecia areata. Stated treatment: oral pan-JAK inhibitor, 5-10 mg twice daily. Reverse transcription of extracted RNA yielded cDNA, which provided the sequencing template. This table comes from immunoSEQ multiplex PCR, and its TCRdb copy is limited to in-frame clones, with some not included. This sample has roughly 180,000 clones, with around half found just once. This specimen was CD8+ T cells sorted from blood, taken at week 24, from a patient treated with tofacitinib. These receptors were taken from a human donor with alopecia areata.

The chain employs TRBV7-9 and TRBJ2-7; D tentatively reads TRBD1 or TRBD2 (6 bases each). CDR1 SEHNR and CDR2 FQNEAQ come from the germline V gene (reference sequence). V lost 3 bases and J lost 0, with 12 bases in between. This CDR3 has 15 residues. CDR3 region: CASSLMGGSSYEQYF. The CDR3 region has the DNA TGTGCCAGCAGCTTGATGGGGGGCAGCTCCTACGAGCAGTACTTC.

This clone has just a few counts. The V gene is TRBV27, the J gene TRBJ1-2; TRBD1 aligns across 7 bases. The CDR3 is made up of 15 amino acids. Germline values: CDR1 MNHEY, CDR2 SMNVEV (reference sequence). After removal of 5 bases from V and 2 bases from J, the junction contained 8 bases not matched to a gene. In DNA form, the CDR3 reads TGTGCCAGCAGTGGGGGAAGGACAGGAAACTATGGCTACACCTTC. Translated, it gives CASSGGRTGNYGYTF.

The V call is TRBV23-1, the J call TRBJ1-1, with D tentatively TRBD1 (5 bases). TRBV23-1 counts as an open reading frame of uncertain function. The V gene lost 0 bases and the J gene lost 5 bases, with 13 bases spanning the gap. This CDR3 has 15 residues. The CDR3 loop is CASSQSQGPPTEAFF. The DNA for the CDR3 is TGCGCCAGCAGTCAATCTCAGGGACCTCCGACTGAAGCTTTCTTT.

This clone was counted between two and nine times. The chain combines TRBV29-1 with TRBJ2-1, with 10 bases fitting TRBD2. V gave up 4 bases and J gave up 6 bases; unmatched junction bases: 3. The germline CDR1 and CDR2 sequences are SQVTM and ANQGSEA. The length of the CDR3 is 13 residues. CDR3: CSVASGGANEQFF. The DNA for the CDR3 is TGCAGCGTTGCGAGCGGGGGGGCCAATGAGCAGTTCTTC.

The rearrangement links TRBV30 to TRBJ2-6; D gene unclear. The ends were cut back, 2 bases at V and 0 bases at J, with 11 bases in the middle. This CDR3 spans 16 amino acids. The germline gives CDR1 GTSNPN, CDR2 SVGIG (reference sequence). CDR3 sequence: CAWSLVTDSGANVLTF. In DNA, the CDR3 is TGTGCCTGGAGTCTAGTCACGGACTCTGGGGCCAACGTCCTGACTTTC. The variable domain in full, completed from reference TRBV30 and TRBJ2-6, reads SQTIHQWPATLVQPVGSPLSLECTVEGTSNPNLYWYRQAAGRGLQLLFYSVGIGQISSEVPQNLSASRPQDRQFILSSKKLLLSDSGFYLCAWSLVTDSGANVLTFGAGSRLTVL.

The genes are TRBV7-6 and TRBJ2-7, with D unresolved. V lost 6 bases to trimming and J lost 3 bases, with 15 bases between them. The CDR3 covers 14 residues. Germline lookup yields CDR1 SGHVS and CDR2 FNYEAQ. In nucleotides, the CDR3 is TGTGCCAGCAGTGGAAGATTTCCTTTCTACGAGCAGTACTTC. It encodes CASSGRFPFYEQYF.

A few counts support this clone. The chain joins TRBV11-2 to TRBJ1-1, with 8 bases aligning to TRBD1. Looked up from germline, CDR1 is SGHAT and CDR2 is FQNNGV. The CDR3 spans 12 residues. V was clipped by 4 bases and J by 6 bases; unmatched bases: 1. The CDR3 here is CASSWGQAEAFF. CDR3 bases: TGTGCCAGCAGCTGGGGACAGGCTGAAGCTTTCTTT.

As concerns this clone: Other DNA variants within this sample encode the same CDR3. The chain couples TRBV27 to TRBJ2-7; tentative D call: TRBD2 (6 bases). Trimming shortened V by 3 bases and J by 3 bases, and 12 bases separated the two germline ends. The CDR3 is made up of 14 amino acids. CDR1 and CDR2 from the germline V gene are MNHEY and SMNVEV (reference sequence). The CDR3 spells CASSFGTGGYEQYF. The CDR3 DNA sequence: TGTGCCAGCAGTTTTGGGACCGGGGGCTACGAGCAGTACTTC.

The V and J genes are TRBV19 and TRBJ1-2; D possibly corresponds to TRBD1 (5 bases). V was pared by 5 bases and J by 3 bases, with 16 bases between. The germline V gene encodes CDR1 LNHDA and CDR2 SQIVND (reference sequence). This CDR3 is 15 amino acids long. This chain's CDR3 is CASSSETGWDYGYTF. The CDR3 DNA sequence: TGTGCCAGTAGTTCAGAAACAGGTTGGGACTATGGCTACACCTTC.

The V and J genes are TRBV27 and TRBJ2-2, with TRBD1 as a possible D gene (7 bases). V was trimmed by 5 bases and J by 2 bases, leaving 12 bases between them. The CDR3 consists of 15 residues. CDR1 is MNHEY and CDR2 is SMNVEV in the germline V gene (reference sequence). CDR3 region: CASSPGGPNTGELFF. CDR3 bases: TGTGCCAGCAGTCCAGGGGGGCCAAACACCGGGGAGCTGTTTTTT.

This clone showed up just a few times. The genes are TRBV11-2 and TRBJ2-7, with D unresolved. The germline V gene has CDR1 SGHAT and CDR2 FQNNGV. The V gene lost 0 bases and the J gene lost 9 bases, with 15 bases spanning the gap. The CDR3 totals 14 residues. CDR3 amino acids: CASSLEMRGMGQYF. CDR3 DNA: TGTGCCAGCAGCTTAGAGATGCGCGGAATGGGGCAGTACTTC.